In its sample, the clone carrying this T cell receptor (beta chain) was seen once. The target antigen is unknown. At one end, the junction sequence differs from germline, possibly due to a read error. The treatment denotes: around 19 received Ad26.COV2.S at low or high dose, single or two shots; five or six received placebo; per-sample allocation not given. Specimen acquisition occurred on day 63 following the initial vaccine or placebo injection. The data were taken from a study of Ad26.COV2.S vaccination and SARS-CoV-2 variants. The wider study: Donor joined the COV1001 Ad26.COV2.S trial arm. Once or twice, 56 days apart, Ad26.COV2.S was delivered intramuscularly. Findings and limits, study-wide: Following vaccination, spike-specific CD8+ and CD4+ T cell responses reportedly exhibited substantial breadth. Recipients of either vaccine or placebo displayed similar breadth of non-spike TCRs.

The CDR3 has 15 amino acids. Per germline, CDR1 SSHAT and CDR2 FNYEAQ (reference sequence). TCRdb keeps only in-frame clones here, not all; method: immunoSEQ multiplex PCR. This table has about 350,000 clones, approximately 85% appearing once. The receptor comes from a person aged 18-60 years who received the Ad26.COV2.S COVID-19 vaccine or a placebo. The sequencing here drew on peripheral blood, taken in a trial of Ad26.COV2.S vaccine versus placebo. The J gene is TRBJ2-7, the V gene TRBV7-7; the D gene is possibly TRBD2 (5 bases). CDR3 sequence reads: CASSLEIGLGYEQYF. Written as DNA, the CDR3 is TGTGCTAGCAGCTTAGAGATTGGACTGGGCTACGAGCAGTACTTC.